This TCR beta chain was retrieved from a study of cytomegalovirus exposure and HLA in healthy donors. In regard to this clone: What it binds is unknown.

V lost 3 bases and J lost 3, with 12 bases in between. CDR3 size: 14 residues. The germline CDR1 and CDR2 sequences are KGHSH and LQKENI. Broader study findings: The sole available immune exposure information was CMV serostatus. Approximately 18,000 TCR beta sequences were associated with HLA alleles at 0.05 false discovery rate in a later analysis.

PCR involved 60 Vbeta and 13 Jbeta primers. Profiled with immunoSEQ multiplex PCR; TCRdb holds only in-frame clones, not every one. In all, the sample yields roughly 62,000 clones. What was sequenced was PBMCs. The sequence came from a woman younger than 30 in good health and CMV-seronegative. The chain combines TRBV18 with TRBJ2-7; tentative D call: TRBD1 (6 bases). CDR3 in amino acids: CASSPTGTSYEQYF. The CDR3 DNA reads TGTGCCAGCTCACCTACCGGGACAAGCTACGAGCAGTACTTC.